This T cell receptor (beta chain) derives from a study of OX40 agonist ivuxolimab in advanced cancers. For the study at large: Clinicians treated patients with ivuxolimab, an agonistic anti-OX40 (CD134) antibody. Dose-escalation cases comprised hepatocellular carcinoma, melanoma, renal cell or head and neck cancer.

This CDR3 spans 17 amino acids. Germline V lookup: CDR1 LNHDA, CDR2 SQIVND (reference sequence). With 3 bases clipped from V and 0 bases from J, the junction kept 7 bases outside the gene matches. Peripheral blood came from all dose cohorts at three timepoints. Assay used: immunoSEQ multiplex PCR; TCRdb lists only in-frame clones, some missing. The table records over 30,000 clones, around 90% of them present only once. V usage is TRBV19 and J usage is TRBJ2-1, with 8 bases matching TRBD1. The sample in question was CD4+ or CD8+ T cells sorted from blood, obtained in a trial of the OX40 agonist ivuxolimab. The receptor was isolated from an adult with an advanced solid tumor such as melanoma, head and neck, liver or kidney cancer. The CDR3 sequence: CASSMGQVTGSYNEQFF. For the CDR3, the DNA is TGTGCCAGTAGTATGGGACAGGTCACGGGCTCCTACAATGAGCAGTTCTTC.